These 13 T cell receptor beta chains originate from one sample sequenced in a study of Ad26.COV2.S vaccination and SARS-CoV-2 variants. Treatment of the sample: about 20 received Ad26.COV2.S at low or high dose, single or two shots; about 5 received placebo; per-sample allocation not given. It was on day 63 after the first vaccine or placebo injection that samples were taken. Sequenced by immunoSEQ multiplex PCR; TCRdb stores in-frame clones only, minus some. The sample holds about 390,000 clones, 80% to 95% seen once. The sequenced sample was peripheral blood, obtained in a trial of Ad26.COV2.S vaccine versus placebo. These receptors were obtained from a person between 18 and 65 years old who received the Ad26.COV2.S COVID-19 vaccine or a placebo.

As concerns this clone: This CDR3 is also generated by other DNA sequences in the sample. This chain connects TRBV30 to TRBJ1-1; the D is unclear. Germline CDR1 GTSNPN, CDR2 SVGIG (reference sequence). V lost 1 base to trimming and J lost 5 bases, with 5 bases between them. The CDR3 runs to 11 residues. CDR3 residues: CAWSGTTEAFF. The CDR3 region has the DNA TGTGCCTGGAGTGGGACTACTGAAGCTTTCTTT.

The chain is built from TRBV6-4 and TRBJ2-5; TRBD1 or TRBD2 may be the D gene (5 bases each). CDR1 and CDR2 (germline): MRHNA, SNTAGT. CDR3 length: 15 amino acids. V dropped 8 bases and J dropped 0 bases, with 16 bases sitting between them. The DNA of the CDR3 is TGTGCCAGCTACGGACCGGGACCTGACCAAGAGACCCAGTACTTC. It specifies CASYGPGPDQETQYF.

The chain recombines TRBV9 with TRBJ1-1, with a tentative D call TRBD1 (6 bases). The germline CDR1 and CDR2 sequences are SGDLS and YYNGEE. Trimming took 0 bases from V and 0 from J, leaving 18 bases between them. The CDR3 covers 18 residues. The CDR3 DNA follows: TGTGCCAGCAGCGTAGTGAGGGACACAAGTTACATGAACACTGAAGCTTTCTTT. This sequence encodes CASSVVRDTSYMNTEAFF.

The J gene is TRBJ1-6, the V gene TRBV7-9, with TRBD1 matching 8 bases. This CDR3 comprises 17 residues. Germline V gives CDR1 SEHNR, CDR2 FQNEAQ (reference sequence). The V gene end was trimmed by 5 bases and the J gene end by 3 bases; junction bases not matched to a gene: 9. The DNA for the CDR3 is TGTGCCAGCAGCCTCGACAGGGGTTCGATCTATAATTCACCCCTCCACTTT. This translates into CASSLDRGSIYNSPLHF. The entire variable domain, with the rest obtained from reference TRBV7-9 and TRBJ1-6, is as follows: DTGVSQNPRHKITKRGQNVTFRCDPISEHNRLYWYRQTLGQGPEFLTYFQNEAQLEKSRLLSDRFSAERPKGSFSTLEIQRTEQGDSAMYLCASSLDRGSIYNSPLHFGNGTRLTVT.

This sequence joins TRBV4-3 and TRBJ2-1; D uncertain. This CDR3 has 17 amino acids. The germline V gene encodes CDR1 LGHNA and CDR2 YSLEER. Trimming removed 0 bases from V and 4 bases from J, with 16 bases in between. This chain's CDR3 is CASSQDPVQLVYNEQFF. The CDR3 bases are TGCGCCAGCAGCCAAGATCCCGTCCAGTTAGTGTACAATGAGCAGTTCTTC.

The chain recombines TRBV15 with TRBJ2-1; 8 bases are shared with TRBD2. V trimming: 4 bases; J trimming: 4 bases; junction bases outside the gene matches: 6. Germline V gene lookup returns CDR1 LNHNV and CDR2 YYDKDF (reference sequence). CDR3 length equals 15 residues. This chain's CDR3 is CATSNTSGPYNEQFF. CDR3 bases: TGTGCCACCAGCAATACTAGCGGACCATACAATGAGCAGTTCTTC.

The rearrangement joins TRBV4-1 to TRBJ2-2; TRBD1 or TRBD2 may be the D gene (5 bases each). The CDR3 length is 13 residues. The germline CDR1 and CDR2 sequences are MGHRA and YSYEKL. V lost 1 base to trimming and J lost 8 bases, with 8 bases between them. For the CDR3, the DNA is TGCGCCAGCAGCCAAGTCGGGGCGGGGGAGCTGTTTTTT. Amino acids: CASSQVGAGELFF.

The J gene is TRBJ2-2, the V gene TRBV19; D is uncertain. Germline lookup yields CDR1 LNHDA and CDR2 SQIVND (reference sequence). This CDR3 region has 14 residues. V was trimmed by 7 bases and J by 5 bases, leaving 14 bases between them. The CDR3 DNA sequence: TGTGCCAGTACCTCTTCATTAGAGACCGGGGAGCTGTTTTTT. Residues: CASTSSLETGELFF. Using reference TRBV19 and TRBJ2-2 for the parts outside the CDR3, the full variable domain is DGGITQSPKYLFRKEGQNVTLSCEQNLNHDAMYWYRQDPGQGLRLIYYSQIVNDFQKGDIAEGYSVSREKKESFPLTVTSAQKNPTAFYLCASTSSLETGELFFGEGSRLTVL.

The chain joins TRBV6-5 to TRBJ2-3, with a tentative D call TRBD2 (5 bases). Germline V CDR1 and CDR2: MNHEY, SVGAGI. V lost 7 bases and J lost 6, with 11 bases in between. CDR3 length: 12 residues. CDR3 residues: CASTAGWDTQYF. The CDR3 coding sequence is TGTGCCAGCACGGCGGGTTGGGATACGCAGTATTTT.

The V and J genes are TRBV4-3 and TRBJ1-1; D possibly corresponds to TRBD1 (5 bases). There are 16 residues in the CDR3. Trimming took 1 base from V and 3 from J, leaving 15 bases between them. Germline assignment: CDR1 LGHNA and CDR2 YSLEER. This CDR3 reads CASSQGVRGSYTEAFF. The CDR3, as DNA: TGCGCCAGCAGCCAAGGGGTGAGGGGAAGCTACACTGAAGCTTTCTTT.

The gene calls are TRBV6-5 and TRBJ1-2; a possible D gene is TRBD1 (5 bases). The CDR3 length is 16 residues. V lost 2 bases to trimming and J lost 3 bases, with 16 bases between them. Germline-derived CDR1 and CDR2 are MNHEY and SVGAGI. CDR3 residues: CASSYGRRQPHYGYTF. DNA for the CDR3: TGTGCCAGCAGTTACGGTCGAAGACAGCCTCACTATGGCTACACCTTC.

This clone was observed a few times. V is TRBV6-6 and J is TRBJ1-6, with D uncertain. Trimming pared 0 bases from V and 7 bases from J, leaving 10 bases between. This CDR3 has 15 amino acids. The germline V gene encodes CDR1 MNHNY and CDR2 SVGAGI (reference sequence). As DNA, the CDR3 is TGTGCCAGCAGTTACTCGGGGAGGGTGAATTCACCCCTCCACTTT. Its protein product is CASSYSGRVNSPLHF.

The chain carries TRBV27 and TRBJ1-1, with D uncertain. V gave up 5 bases and J gave up 1 base, with 14 bases separating them. Germline assignment: CDR1 MNHEY and CDR2 SMNVEV (reference sequence). The CDR3 has 15 amino acids. The CDR3 loop is CASSLYRGGNTEAFF. The CDR3 DNA is TGTGCCAGCAGTCTATATAGAGGAGGGAACACTGAAGCTTTCTTT.